This T cell receptor beta chain comes out of a study of T cell clonality in common variable immunodeficiency. Points from the study as a whole: Shared TCRbeta clones were fewer between CVID subjects than controls.

This clone was seen many times. Its antigen is undetermined. The read terminates 3 residues before the CDR3 end, so the remaining end is supplied by the germline J gene. There are 14 residues in the CDR3. J gave up 9 bases and V 0 bases, and 1 base lay outside the gene matches. Germline V lookup: CDR1 DFQATT, CDR2 SNEGSKA (reference sequence). Sequenced by immunoSEQ multiplex PCR; TCRdb stores in-frame clones only, minus some. This sample shows about 35,000 clones and no singletons; around 2.7% rests with the ten largest. Sample: peripheral blood mononuclear cells. The TCR was taken from a person aged 18 to 70 in good health. V and J are TRBV20-1 and TRBJ1-6; TRBD1 matches 11 bases. CDR3 DNA, as far as it was read: TGCAGTGCTAGAGATGGGACAGGGGGTTCACCC. Translating gives CSARDGTGGSP. The full CDR3 protein reads CSARDGTGGSPLHF.